These T cell receptor beta chains were read from a single sample in a study of shared clonotypes between healthy human individuals. This table comes from immunoSEQ multiplex PCR, and its TCRdb copy is limited to in-frame clones, with some not included. The sample gives about 320,000 clones, around nine tenths of which show up once; under 20% is in the top ten. The source material was memory CD8+ T cells sorted from blood. The receptor set was obtained from a man younger than 35 in good health. Both conserved end residues are part of each CDR3. A D gene is named only where the DNA matches it firmly.

cdr3_length: 13; v_call: TRBV7-9; j_call: TRBJ2-7; d_call: -; cdr3_aa: CASTLAGEDEQYF
cdr3_length: 15; v_call: TRBV28; j_call: TRBJ2-6; d_call: -; cdr3_aa: CASSFENSGANVLTF
cdr3_length: 13; v_call: TRBV11-2; j_call: TRBJ2-7; d_call: -; cdr3_aa: CASSLMTSYEQYF
cdr3_length: 17; v_call: TRBV5-5; j_call: TRBJ2-7; d_call: TRBD1; cdr3_aa: CASRADPGQGYYYEQYF
cdr3_length: 14; v_call: TRBV30; j_call: TRBJ1-1; d_call: -; cdr3_aa: CAWSAGRLNTEAFF
cdr3_length: 17; v_call: TRBV7-9; j_call: TRBJ1-2; d_call: TRBD1; cdr3_aa: CASSLGPTPTGERGYTF
cdr3_length: 14; v_call: TRBV28; j_call: TRBJ1-5; d_call: -; cdr3_aa: CASSFGGAYQPQHF
cdr3_length: 15; v_call: TRBV5-6; j_call: TRBJ2-7; d_call: TRBD1; cdr3_aa: CASSPGQGAQYEQYF
cdr3_length: 11; v_call: TRBV7-9; j_call: TRBJ2-5; d_call: -; cdr3_aa: CASNRGGPQYF
cdr3_length: 12; v_call: TRBV5-6; j_call: TRBJ1-2; d_call: TRBD1; cdr3_aa: CASSLVQGIYTF
cdr3_length: 15; v_call: TRBV29-1; j_call: TRBJ2-3; d_call: -; cdr3_aa: CSVQGLQGPADTQYF
cdr3_length: 15; v_call: TRBV7-9; j_call: TRBJ2-3; d_call: -; cdr3_aa: CASRAGLASTDTQYF
cdr3_length: 15; v_call: TRBV27; j_call: TRBJ2-3; d_call: TRBD2; cdr3_aa: CASSSGTSGGDTQYF
cdr3_length: 16; v_call: TRBV10-3; j_call: TRBJ2-1; d_call: TRBD2; cdr3_aa: CAISQTSGSSYNEQFF
cdr3_length: 12; v_call: TRBV6-1; j_call: TRBJ2-5; d_call: -; cdr3_aa: CASSSVQREQYF
cdr3_length: 17; v_call: TRBV9; j_call: TRBJ2-5; d_call: TRBD2; cdr3_aa: CASSALGGLAGVETQYF
cdr3_length: 14; v_call: TRBV5-6; j_call: TRBJ1-1; d_call: TRBD1; cdr3_aa: CASSSGQGGTEAFF
cdr3_length: 15; v_call: TRBV5-1; j_call: TRBJ2-2; d_call: -; cdr3_aa: CASSLDSILDGELFF
cdr3_length: 14; v_call: TRBV5-1; j_call: TRBJ1-2; d_call: -; cdr3_aa: CASSLAGEGYGYTF
cdr3_length: 16; v_call: TRBV9; j_call: TRBJ1-1; d_call: -; cdr3_aa: CASSPRIDSTNTEAFF
cdr3_length: 16; v_call: TRBV12-2; j_call: TRBJ1-4; d_call: -; cdr3_aa: CASRLERAATNEKLFF
cdr3_length: 14; v_call: TRBV5-5; j_call: TRBJ2-1; d_call: -; cdr3_aa: CASSPLRIRNEQFF
cdr3_length: 12; v_call: TRBV10-3; j_call: TRBJ1-1; d_call: -; cdr3_aa: CAISEGNTEAFF
cdr3_length: 15; v_call: TRBV7-2; j_call: TRBJ2-7; d_call: TRBD2; cdr3_aa: CASSLGTSGRREQYF
cdr3_length: 15; v_call: TRBV10-1; j_call: TRBJ2-1; d_call: -; cdr3_aa: CASSEFQDRYNEQFF
cdr3_length: 10; v_call: TRBV2; j_call: TRBJ2-7; d_call: -; cdr3_aa: CASRDREQYF
cdr3_length: 15; v_call: TRBV4-3; j_call: TRBJ2-1; d_call: -; cdr3_aa: CASSPGPTSTHEQFF
cdr3_length: 17; v_call: TRBV10-3; j_call: TRBJ2-1; d_call: TRBD2; cdr3_aa: CAISDRVGPSGSPRGFF
cdr3_length: 13; v_call: TRBV5-4; j_call: TRBJ2-7; d_call: TRBD2; cdr3_aa: CASSFTSGYEQYF
cdr3_length: 14; v_call: TRBV5-4; j_call: TRBJ1-2; d_call: -; cdr3_aa: CASSLLQRGHGYTF
cdr3_length: 14; v_call: TRBV2; j_call: TRBJ2-7; d_call: -; cdr3_aa: CASSEQGPTYEQYF
cdr3_length: 15; v_call: TRBV7-9; j_call: TRBJ1-1; d_call: -; cdr3_aa: CASSTRLGRSAEAFF
cdr3_length: 17; v_call: TRBV29-1; j_call: TRBJ1-1; d_call: -; cdr3_aa: CSAKDLGLKVGKTEAFF
cdr3_length: 14; v_call: TRBV19; j_call: TRBJ2-3; d_call: TRBD2; cdr3_aa: CASSHGLATDTQYF
cdr3_length: 14; v_call: TRBV13; j_call: TRBJ2-7; d_call: TRBD2; cdr3_aa: CASSPAGGSYEQYF
cdr3_length: 15; v_call: TRBV11-2; j_call: TRBJ2-3; d_call: -; cdr3_aa: CASSLIRVTTDTQYF
cdr3_length: 16; v_call: TRBV5-1; j_call: TRBJ2-3; d_call: -; cdr3_aa: CASSLYGIGATDTQYF
cdr3_length: 16; v_call: TRBV11-2; j_call: TRBJ1-1; d_call: -; cdr3_aa: CASSLDGPGRNTEAFF
cdr3_length: 13; v_call: TRBV28; j_call: TRBJ2-7; d_call: -; cdr3_aa: CASSLEVTYEQYF
cdr3_length: 15; v_call: TRBV4-1; j_call: TRBJ2-7; d_call: -; cdr3_aa: CASSQDQNEAYEQYF
cdr3_length: 15; v_call: TRBV4-1; j_call: TRBJ2-7; d_call: TRBD1; cdr3_aa: CASSQVGTGDYEQYF
cdr3_length: 15; v_call: TRBV4-3; j_call: TRBJ2-7; d_call: -; cdr3_aa: CASSQDSNALYEQYF
cdr3_length: 14; v_call: TRBV2; j_call: TRBJ2-7; d_call: -; cdr3_aa: CATSLAGTSYEQYF
cdr3_length: 13; v_call: TRBV5-1; j_call: TRBJ2-1; d_call: -; cdr3_aa: CASSFRGYNEQFF
cdr3_length: 15; v_call: TRBV7-9; j_call: TRBJ2-7; d_call: -; cdr3_aa: CASSLDRIGSYEQYF